This TCR beta chain derives from a study of T cell changes during pregnancy in multiple sclerosis. Only in-frame clones appear in the TCRdb table, and some are missing; sequencing was by immunoSEQ multiplex PCR. The sample includes 80,000 or so clones, about 92% of them seen just once. CDR3 length: 14 residues. From germline, CDR1 is SGHVS and CDR2 FNYEAQ. V was trimmed by 5 bases and J by 1 base, leaving 11 bases between them. The genes are TRBV7-6 and TRBJ1-1; D unclear. Specimen: peripheral blood, collected before pregnancy. The receptor's source is a female donor with multiple sclerosis, enrolled in a pregnancy study. The CDR3 DNA follows: TGTGCCAGCAGCCCCGGACGGGAGAACACTGAAGCTTTCTTT. It translates to CASSPGRENTEAFF.